These T cell receptor beta chains were read from a single sample in a study of radiotherapy plus CTLA-4 blockade in lung cancer. Assay used: immunoSEQ multiplex PCR; TCRdb lists only in-frame clones, some missing. The sample shows 40,000 or so clones, about 80% of them seen only once. Specimen: peripheral blood, collected from a patient treated with radiotherapy plus ipilimumab. These receptors all come from a human donor with non-small cell lung cancer who had stable disease on radiotherapy plus ipilimumab. The CDR3 runs from the conserved cysteine through the conserved F or W. A D gene is named only where the DNA matches it firmly. Part of the rows lack a size; the others show once, few, many or a class for expanded clones.

size	D	V	J	DNA	CDR3
.	.	TRBV27	TRBJ2-1	TGTGCCAGCAGCAGATTGGGGGCCGGGAATGAGCAGTTCTTC	CASSRLGAGNEQFF
once	.	TRBV5-1	TRBJ1-1	TGCGCCAGCAGCCGTCAAGACCACACTGAAGCTTTCTTT	CASSRQDHTEAFF
once	.	TRBV19	TRBJ1-2	TGTGCCAGTAGTATAGATTTTTCGGCGGCAGATAACTATGGCTACACCTTC	CASSIDFSAADNYGYTF
few	.	TRBV6-5	TRBJ1-2	TGTGCCAGCAGTTTAGACAGGACCGATAACTATGGCTACACCTTC	CASSLDRTDNYGYTF
few	TRBD1	TRBV5-4	TRBJ1-1	TGTGCCAGCAGCTTGGGGAACAGGGGGCGAGGGGACACTGAAGCTTTCTTT	CASSLGNRGRGDTEAFF
.	TRBD1	TRBV18	TRBJ1-1	TGTGCCAGCTCACCTTCCCGGGGGACAGCAAACACTGAAGCTTTCTTT	CASSPSRGTANTEAFF
.	.	TRBV5-4	TRBJ1-4	TGTGCCAGCAGCCCCCCCGGGGTGAGGAATGAAAAACTGTTTTTT	CASSPPGVRNEKLFF
.	.	TRBV5-5	TRBJ1-2	TGTGCCAGCAGCACCGGACGGTCCTATGGCTACACCTTC	CASSTGRSYGYTF
.	.	TRBV30	TRBJ1-3	TGTGCCTGGAGTGTAATAGGGGCTGGAAACACCATATATTTT	CAWSVIGAGNTIYF
.	.	TRBV6-5	TRBJ1-6	TGTGCCAGCAGCCGACTGAATTCACCCCTCCACTTT	CASSRLNSPLHF
.	.	TRBV9	TRBJ1-1	TGTGCCAGCAGCGTAGCTCTCGGGTCTCTGAACACTGAAGCTTTCTTT	CASSVALGSLNTEAFF
few	.	TRBV5-6	TRBJ2-6	TGTGCCAGCAGCTGGGGGAGCTCTGGGGCCAACGTCCTGACTTTC	CASSWGSSGANVLTF
.	.	TRBV10-1	TRBJ2-2	TGCGCCAGCTCGGGATGGACAGGGAGGGACACCGGGGAGCTGTTTTTT	CASSGWTGRDTGELFF
.	.	TRBV5-1	TRBJ1-6	TGCGCCAGCAGCGAAGCACAGAGTTCACCCCTCCACTTT	CASSEAQSSPLHF
.	.	TRBV7-6	TRBJ1-1	TGTGCCAGCAGCTTAGCCGGGGGAAACACTGAAGCTTTCTTT	CASSLAGGNTEAFF
.	.	TRBV4-1	TRBJ1-1	TGCGCCAGCAGCCAAGGGTCATTGAGACAGTTGACTGAAGCTTTCTTT	CASSQGSLRQLTEAFF
.	TRBD1	TRBV13	TRBJ1-3	TGTGCCAGCAGCTTAGTACTCTCTAACCCTACAGGGGGCACCCCAACTGGAAACACCATATATTTT	CASSLVLSNPTGGTPTGNTIYF
.	TRBD1	TRBV5-1	TRBJ2-7	TGCGCCAGCAGCTTGGCATCCGGGACAGAACATCGGGAGTACTTC	CASSLASGTEHREYF
few	TRBD1	TRBV5-6	TRBJ1-1	TGTGCCAGCAGCTTACCAGCGACAGGGAGGGACACTGAAGCTTTCTTT	CASSLPATGRDTEAFF
.	.	TRBV7-3	TRBJ2-3	TGTGCCAGCAGCTTCAATCGGGGGCTAACAGATACGCAGTATTTT	CASSFNRGLTDTQYF
.	.	TRBV6-6	TRBJ1-1	TGTGCCAGCCGATTGCAGGGGATGAACACTGAAGCTTTCTTT	CASRLQGMNTEAFF
once	.	TRBV7-2	TRBJ2-5	TGTGCCAGCAGCTCCACCGGGGGGCTGGAGACCCAGTACTTC	CASSSTGGLETQYF
once	.	TRBV5-4	TRBJ1-1	TGTGCCAGCAGCTTAGAAAGGGGTGTCACTGAAGCTTTCTTT	CASSLERGVTEAFF
.	TRBD1	TRBV18	TRBJ1-1	TGTGCCAGCTCACCACGACAGGGGAGGGAAGCTTTCTTT	CASSPRQGREAFF
.	TRBD2	TRBV6-4	TRBJ2-3	TGTGCCAGCAGTGTTAACGTAGCGGGGGGCCAAGAAGATACGCAGTATTTT	CASSVNVAGGQEDTQYF
few	.	TRBV21-1	TRBJ1-2	TGTGCCAGCAGCTTGCGGAACTATGGCTACACCTTC	CASSLRNYGYTF
.	.	TRBV6-5	TRBJ1-5	TGTGCCAGCACGGGGCCCAATCAGCCCCAGCATTTT	CASTGPNQPQHF
.	.	TRBV5-5	TRBJ1-6	TGTGCCAGCAGCTTTGTTGGGACTGTGAATTCACCCCTCCACTTT	CASSFVGTVNSPLHF
.	.	TRBV7-7	TRBJ2-5	TGTGCCAGCAGCCCCTCCCAAGAGACCCAGTACTTC	CASSPSQETQYF
.	.	TRBV2	TRBJ1-3	TGTGCCAGCCACCACAGGTCAGGAAACACCATATATTTT	CASHHRSGNTIYF
.	.	TRBV11-2	TRBJ2-7	TGTGCCAGCAGCTTATCGACAAAGAGCTCCTACGAGCAGTACTTC	CASSLSTKSSYEQYF
.	TRBD1	TRBV30	TRBJ1-5	TGTGCCTGGGACAGGGAGGGCAATCAGCCCCAGCATTTT	CAWDREGNQPQHF
few	.	TRBV12-5	TRBJ1-2	TGTGCTAGTGGTTTGGTAATAGCAGGAGCTGGCTACACCTTC	CASGLVIAGAGYTF
once	TRBD1	TRBV6-5	TRBJ2-1	TGTGCCAGCACGGCCAGGGGGTGGGATGAGCAGTTCTTC	CASTARGWDEQFF
.	.	TRBV9	TRBJ2-1	TGTGCCAGCAGTTCCAATGTAAGGGGAAACTACAATGAGCAGTTCTTC	CASSSNVRGNYNEQFF
.	TRBD1	TRBV5-1	TRBJ2-2	TGCGCCAGCAGCGCTTTCGGGACAGATAACACCGGGGAGCTGTTTTTT	CASSAFGTDNTGELFF
.	.	TRBV2	TRBJ1-5	TGTGCCAGCAACAGAGACAATCAGCCCCAGCATTTT	CASNRDNQPQHF
.	.	TRBV6-1	TRBJ2-3	TGTGCCAGCAGAACTGGACAGACAGGTACAGATACGCAGTATTTT	CASRTGQTGTDTQYF
.	TRBD1	TRBV28	TRBJ1-2	TGTGCCAGCAGTTGGGGACAGGGACACGGCTACACCTTC	CASSWGQGHGYTF
many	TRBD1	TRBV7-2	TRBJ1-1	TGTGCCAGCAGCTCCGACAGGGTCACTGAAGCTTTCTTT	CASSSDRVTEAFF
.	TRBD1	TRBV7-6	TRBJ1-1	TGTGCCAGCAGCCCCCGGACAGGGGCTAACACTGAAGCTTTCTTT	CASSPRTGANTEAFF
.	TRBD1	TRBV29-1	TRBJ1-1	TGCAGCGCTACAGGGGAAGGAACTGAAGCTTTCTTT	CSATGEGTEAFF
.	.	TRBV25-1	TRBJ2-3	TGTGCCAGCAGTGCAACACAGGGTTTTTATACAGATACGCAGTATTTT	CASSATQGFYTDTQYF
once	TRBD1	TRBV6-5	TRBJ1-1	TGTGCCAGCAGTTACCCCGGGACAGTCAGAGCTTTCTTT	CASSYPGTVRAFF
.	.	TRBV2	TRBJ2-7	TGTGCCAGCAGTCCAACTTGGGACGGAAGGAACTCCTACGAGCAGTACTTC	CASSPTWDGRNSYEQYF
.	.	TRBV5-6	TRBJ1-2	TGTGCCAGCAGCTTTGTGGACAGCCTAGGCTACACCTTC	CASSFVDSLGYTF
.	.	TRBV19	TRBJ2-5	TGTGCCAGTAGTATACGGGCGACAGAAGAGACCCAGTACTTC	CASSIRATEETQYF
.	TRBD1	TRBV6-5	TRBJ2-2	TGTGCCAGCAGTTTACGGAGACAGGGTGGCACCGGGGAGCTGTTTTTT	CASSLRRQGGTGELFF
.	.	TRBV21-1	TRBJ1-1	TGTGCCAGCAGCAATAAGCCTCTTGGGACACTGAACACTGAAGCTTTCTTT	CASSNKPLGTLNTEAFF
.	.	TRBV6-1	TRBJ1-2	TGTGCCAGCAGTTGGAGAGGGTTTGGCTACACCTTC	CASSWRGFGYTF
once	.	TRBV6-5	TRBJ1-1	TGTGCCAGCAAAGGGCCGGAATTAAACACTGAAGCTTTCTTT	CASKGPELNTEAFF
once	.	TRBV5-6	TRBJ1-4	TGTGCCAGCAGCTTTCTTCAAGGAAATGAAAAACTGTTTTTT	CASSFLQGNEKLFF
.	.	TRBV21-1	TRBJ1-5	TGTGCCAGCAGCTTAGGCCTAGCTACATGGCATCATCAGCCCCAGCATTTT	CASSLGLATWHHQPQHF